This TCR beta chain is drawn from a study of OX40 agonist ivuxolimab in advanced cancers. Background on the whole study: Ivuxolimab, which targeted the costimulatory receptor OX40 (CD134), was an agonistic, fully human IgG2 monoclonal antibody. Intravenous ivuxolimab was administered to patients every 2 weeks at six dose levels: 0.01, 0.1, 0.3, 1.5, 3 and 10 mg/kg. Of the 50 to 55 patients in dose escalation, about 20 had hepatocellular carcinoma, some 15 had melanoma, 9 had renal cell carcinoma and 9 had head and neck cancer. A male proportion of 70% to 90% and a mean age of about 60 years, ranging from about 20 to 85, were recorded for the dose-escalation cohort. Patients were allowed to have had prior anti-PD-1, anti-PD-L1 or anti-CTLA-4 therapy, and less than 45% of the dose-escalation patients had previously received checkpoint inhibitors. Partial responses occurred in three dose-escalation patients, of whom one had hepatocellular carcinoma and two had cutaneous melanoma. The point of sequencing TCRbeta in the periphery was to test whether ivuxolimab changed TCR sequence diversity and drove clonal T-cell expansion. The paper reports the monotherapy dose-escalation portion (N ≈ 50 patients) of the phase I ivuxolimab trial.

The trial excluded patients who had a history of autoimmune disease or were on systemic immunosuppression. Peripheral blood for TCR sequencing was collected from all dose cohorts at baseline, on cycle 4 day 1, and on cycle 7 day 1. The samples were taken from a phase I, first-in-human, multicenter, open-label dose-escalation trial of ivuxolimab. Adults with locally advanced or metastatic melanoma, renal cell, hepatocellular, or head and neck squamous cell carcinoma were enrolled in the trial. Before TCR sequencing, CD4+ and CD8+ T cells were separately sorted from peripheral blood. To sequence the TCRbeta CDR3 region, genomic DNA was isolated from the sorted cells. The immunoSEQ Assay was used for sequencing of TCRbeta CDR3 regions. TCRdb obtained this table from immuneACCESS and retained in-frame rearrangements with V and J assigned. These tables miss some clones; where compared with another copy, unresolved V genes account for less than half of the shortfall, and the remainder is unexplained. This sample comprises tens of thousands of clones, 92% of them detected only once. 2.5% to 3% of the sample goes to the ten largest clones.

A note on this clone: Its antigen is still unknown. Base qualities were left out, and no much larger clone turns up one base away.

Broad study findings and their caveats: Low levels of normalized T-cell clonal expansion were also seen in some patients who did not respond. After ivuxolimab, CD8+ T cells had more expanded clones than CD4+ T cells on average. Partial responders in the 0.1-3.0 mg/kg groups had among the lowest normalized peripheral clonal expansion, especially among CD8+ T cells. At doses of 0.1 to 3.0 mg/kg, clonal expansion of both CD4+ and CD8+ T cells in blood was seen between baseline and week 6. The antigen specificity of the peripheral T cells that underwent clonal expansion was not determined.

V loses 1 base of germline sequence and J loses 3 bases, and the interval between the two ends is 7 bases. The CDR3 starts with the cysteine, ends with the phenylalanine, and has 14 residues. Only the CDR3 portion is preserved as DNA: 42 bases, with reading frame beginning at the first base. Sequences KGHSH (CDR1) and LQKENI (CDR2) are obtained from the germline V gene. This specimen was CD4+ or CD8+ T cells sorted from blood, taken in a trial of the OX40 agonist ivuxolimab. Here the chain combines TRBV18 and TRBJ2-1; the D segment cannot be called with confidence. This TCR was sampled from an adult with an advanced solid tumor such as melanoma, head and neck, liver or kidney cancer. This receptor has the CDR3 CASSPRVDYNEQFF. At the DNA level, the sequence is TGTGCCAGCTCACCACGGGTGGACTACAATGAGCAGTTCTTC.